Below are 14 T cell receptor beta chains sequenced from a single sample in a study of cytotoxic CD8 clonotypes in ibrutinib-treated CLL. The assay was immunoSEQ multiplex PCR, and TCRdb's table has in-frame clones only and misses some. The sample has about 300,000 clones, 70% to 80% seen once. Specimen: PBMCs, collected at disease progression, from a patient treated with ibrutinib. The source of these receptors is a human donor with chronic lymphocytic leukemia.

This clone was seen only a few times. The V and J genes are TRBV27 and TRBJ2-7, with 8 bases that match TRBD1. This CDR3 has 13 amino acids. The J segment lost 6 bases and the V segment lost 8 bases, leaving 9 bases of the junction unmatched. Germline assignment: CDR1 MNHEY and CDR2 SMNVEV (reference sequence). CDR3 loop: CASGGQGVLEQYF. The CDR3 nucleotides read TGTGCCAGCGGTGGACAGGGAGTGCTCGAGCAGTACTTC.

The CDR3 DNA reads as TGTGCCAGCAGTAGCACAGATACGCAGTATTTT. It is translated as CASSSTDTQYF. V is TRBV2 and J is TRBJ2-3; D gene ambiguous. V was shortened by 5 bases and J by 0 bases, with 0 bases between the two germline ends. Germline V CDR1 and CDR2: SNHLY, FYNNEI. The CDR3 loop spans 11 amino acids.

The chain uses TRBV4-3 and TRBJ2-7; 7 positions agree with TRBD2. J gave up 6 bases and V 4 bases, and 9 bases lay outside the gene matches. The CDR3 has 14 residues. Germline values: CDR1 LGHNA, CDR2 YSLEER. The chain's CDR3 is CASSPWGGAGEQYF. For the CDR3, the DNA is TGCGCCAGCAGCCCTTGGGGAGGGGCAGGCGAGCAGTACTTC.

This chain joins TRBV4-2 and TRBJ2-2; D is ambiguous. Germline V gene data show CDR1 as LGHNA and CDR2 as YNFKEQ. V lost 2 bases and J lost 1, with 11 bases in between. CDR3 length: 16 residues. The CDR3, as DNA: TGTGCCAGCAGCCAACAGGCAATCCAGAACACCGGGGAGCTGTTTTTT. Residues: CASSQQAIQNTGELFF.

DNA for the CDR3: TGTGCCAGCTCACCTAAAACAGGGCTTGGGGCCAACGTCCTGACTTTC. Translated, it gives CASSPKTGLGANVLTF. The chain links TRBV18 to TRBJ2-6; TRBD1 is a possible D gene (6 bases). The CDR3 totals 16 residues. Germline CDR1 KGHSH, CDR2 LQKENI. V lost 3 bases to trimming and J lost 3 bases, with 12 bases between them.

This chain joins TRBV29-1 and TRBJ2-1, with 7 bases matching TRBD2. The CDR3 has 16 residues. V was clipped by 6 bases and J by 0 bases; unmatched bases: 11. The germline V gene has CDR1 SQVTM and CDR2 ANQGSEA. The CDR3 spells CSVNSGVAYSYNEQFF. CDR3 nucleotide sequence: TGCAGCGTGAACAGCGGGGTGGCTTACTCCTACAATGAGCAGTTCTTC.

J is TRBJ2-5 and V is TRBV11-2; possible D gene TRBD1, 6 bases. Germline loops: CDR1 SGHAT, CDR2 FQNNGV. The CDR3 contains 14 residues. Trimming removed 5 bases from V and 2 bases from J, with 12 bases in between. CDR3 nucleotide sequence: TGTGCCAGCAGCCCGGACAGAGTTCAAGAGACCCAGTACTTC. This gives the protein CASSPDRVQETQYF. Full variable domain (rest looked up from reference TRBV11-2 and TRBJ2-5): EAGVAQSPRYKIIEKRQSVAFWCNPISGHATLYWYQQILGQGPKLLIQFQNNGVVDDSQLPKDRFSAERLKGVDSTLKIQPAKLEDSAVYLCASSPDRVQETQYFGPGTRLLVL.

CDR3 loop: CASSYQFYEQYF. Here the CDR3 DNA reads TGTGCCAGCAGTTACCAGTTCTACGAGCAGTACTTC. The chain couples TRBV6-5 to TRBJ2-7; no clear D gene. CDR1 and CDR2 from the germline V gene are MNHEY and SVGAGI. V lost 2 bases and J lost 3, with 5 bases in between. The CDR3 has 12 amino acids.

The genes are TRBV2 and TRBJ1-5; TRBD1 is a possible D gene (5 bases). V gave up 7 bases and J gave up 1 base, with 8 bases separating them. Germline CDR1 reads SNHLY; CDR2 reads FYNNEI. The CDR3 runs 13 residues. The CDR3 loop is CASTRDSNQPQHF. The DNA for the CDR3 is TGTGCCAGCACGCGGGACAGCAATCAGCCCCAGCATTTT.

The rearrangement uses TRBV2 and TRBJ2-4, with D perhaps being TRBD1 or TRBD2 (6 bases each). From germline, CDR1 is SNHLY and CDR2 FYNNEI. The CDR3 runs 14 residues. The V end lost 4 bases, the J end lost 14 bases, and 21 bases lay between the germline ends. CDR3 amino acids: CASSAGALEGPEYF. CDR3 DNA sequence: TGTGCCAGCAGTGCGGGGGCCCTGGAGGGGCCCGAGTACTTC.

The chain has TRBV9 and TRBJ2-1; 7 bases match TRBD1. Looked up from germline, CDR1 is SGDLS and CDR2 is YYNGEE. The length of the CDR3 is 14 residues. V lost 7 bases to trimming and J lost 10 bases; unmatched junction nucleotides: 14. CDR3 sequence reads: CASDRTGQGTEQFF. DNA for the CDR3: TGTGCCAGCGATCGGACAGGCCAAGGAACGGAGCAGTTCTTC.

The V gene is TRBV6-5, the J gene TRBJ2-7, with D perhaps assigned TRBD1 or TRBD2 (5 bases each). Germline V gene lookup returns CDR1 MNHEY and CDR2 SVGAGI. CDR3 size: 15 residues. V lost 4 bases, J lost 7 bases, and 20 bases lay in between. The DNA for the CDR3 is TGTGCCAGCAGTTCCCCCGGGACGCTAATGGGGGAGCAGTACTTC. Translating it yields CASSSPGTLMGEQYF.

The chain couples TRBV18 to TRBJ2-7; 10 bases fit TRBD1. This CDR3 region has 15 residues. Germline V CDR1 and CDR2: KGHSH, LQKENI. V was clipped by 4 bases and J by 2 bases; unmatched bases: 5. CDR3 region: CASSRRTGGAYEQYF. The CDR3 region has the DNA TGTGCCAGCTCACGACGGACAGGGGGGGCCTACGAGCAGTACTTC.

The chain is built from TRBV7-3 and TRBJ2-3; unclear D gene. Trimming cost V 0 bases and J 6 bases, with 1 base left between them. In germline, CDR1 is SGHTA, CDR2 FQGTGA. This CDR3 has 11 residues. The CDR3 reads CASSLTDTQYF. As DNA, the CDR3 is TGTGCCAGCAGCTTAACGGATACGCAGTATTTT. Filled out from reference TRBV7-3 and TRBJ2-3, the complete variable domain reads GAGVSQTPSNKVTEKGKYVELRCDPISGHTALYWYRQSLGQGPEFLIYFQGTGAADDSGLPNDRFFAVRPEGSVSTLKIQRTERGDSAVYLCASSLTDTQYFGPGTRLTVL.